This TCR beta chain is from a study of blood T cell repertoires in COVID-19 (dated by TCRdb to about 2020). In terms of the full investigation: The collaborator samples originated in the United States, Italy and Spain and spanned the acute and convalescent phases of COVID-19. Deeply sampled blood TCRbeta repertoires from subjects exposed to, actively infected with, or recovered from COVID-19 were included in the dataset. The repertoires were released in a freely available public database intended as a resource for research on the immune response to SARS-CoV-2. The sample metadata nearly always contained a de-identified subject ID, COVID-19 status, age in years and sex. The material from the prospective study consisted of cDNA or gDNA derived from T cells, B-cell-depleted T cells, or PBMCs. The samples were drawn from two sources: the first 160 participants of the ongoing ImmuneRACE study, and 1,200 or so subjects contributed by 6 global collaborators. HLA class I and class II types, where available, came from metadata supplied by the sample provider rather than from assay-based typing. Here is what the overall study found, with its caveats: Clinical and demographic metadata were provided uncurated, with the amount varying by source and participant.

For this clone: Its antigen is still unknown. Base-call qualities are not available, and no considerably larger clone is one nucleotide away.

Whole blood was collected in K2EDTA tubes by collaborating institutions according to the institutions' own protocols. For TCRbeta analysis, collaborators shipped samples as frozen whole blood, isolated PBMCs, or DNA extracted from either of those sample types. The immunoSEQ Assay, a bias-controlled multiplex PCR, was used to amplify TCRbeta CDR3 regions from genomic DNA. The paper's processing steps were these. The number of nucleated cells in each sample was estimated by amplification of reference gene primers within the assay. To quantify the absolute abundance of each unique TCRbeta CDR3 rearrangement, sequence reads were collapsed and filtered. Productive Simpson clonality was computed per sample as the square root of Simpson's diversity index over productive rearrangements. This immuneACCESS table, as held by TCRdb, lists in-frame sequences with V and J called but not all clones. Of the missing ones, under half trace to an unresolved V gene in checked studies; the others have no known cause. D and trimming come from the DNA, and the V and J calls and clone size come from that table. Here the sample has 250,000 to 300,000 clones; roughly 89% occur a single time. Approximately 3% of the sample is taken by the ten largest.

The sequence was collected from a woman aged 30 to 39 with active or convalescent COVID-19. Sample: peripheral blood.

The nucleotides are TGTGCCAGCAGCTTGTTTGTTGGGGGGGCTCGGTCACCCCTCCACTTT. It translates to CASSLFVGGARSPLHF. The rearranged segments are TRBV5-5 and TRBJ1-6; TRBD1 might be the D gene, on 6 matching bases. V loses 1 base of germline sequence and J loses 10 bases, and the interval between the two ends is 18 bases. In the germline V gene (reference sequence), CDR1 corresponds to SGHKS and CDR2 to YYEKEE. Counted from cysteine to phenylalanine, this CDR3 has 16 amino acids. Solely the CDR3 DNA is kept, with 48 bases framed from the first base. Joined to the reference TRBV5-5 and TRBJ1-6 proteins, this CDR3 gives the full variable domain: DAGVTQSPTHLIKTRGQQVTLRCSPISGHKSVSWYQQVLGQGPQFIFQYYEKEERGRGNFPDRFSARQFPNYSSELNVNALLLGDSALYLCASSLFVGGARSPLHFGNGTRLTVT.